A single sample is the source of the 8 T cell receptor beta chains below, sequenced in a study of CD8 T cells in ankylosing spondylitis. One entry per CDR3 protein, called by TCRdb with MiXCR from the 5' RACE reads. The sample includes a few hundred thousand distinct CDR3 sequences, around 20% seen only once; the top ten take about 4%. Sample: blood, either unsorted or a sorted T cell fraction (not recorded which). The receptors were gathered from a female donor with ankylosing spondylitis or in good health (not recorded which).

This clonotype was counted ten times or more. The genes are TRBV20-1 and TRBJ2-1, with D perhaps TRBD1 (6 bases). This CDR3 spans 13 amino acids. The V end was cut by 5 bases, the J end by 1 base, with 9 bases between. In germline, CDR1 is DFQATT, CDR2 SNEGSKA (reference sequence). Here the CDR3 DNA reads TGCAGTGCTCTAGGGACATCCTACAATGAGCAGTTCTTC. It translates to CSALGTSYNEQFF.

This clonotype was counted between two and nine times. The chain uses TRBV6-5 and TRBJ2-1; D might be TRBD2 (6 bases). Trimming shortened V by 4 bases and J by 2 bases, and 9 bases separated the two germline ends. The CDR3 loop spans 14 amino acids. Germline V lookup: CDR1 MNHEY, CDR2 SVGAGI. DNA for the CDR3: TGTGCCAGCAGTTCGGGAGACCCCTACAATGAGCAGTTCTTC. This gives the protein CASSSGDPYNEQFF.

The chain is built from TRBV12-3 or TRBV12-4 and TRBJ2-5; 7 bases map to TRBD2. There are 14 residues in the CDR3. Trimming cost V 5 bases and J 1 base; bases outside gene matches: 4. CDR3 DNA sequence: TGTGCCAGCAGTCCCGGCGGGAGCCAAGAGACCCAGTACTTC. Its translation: CASSPGGSQETQYF.

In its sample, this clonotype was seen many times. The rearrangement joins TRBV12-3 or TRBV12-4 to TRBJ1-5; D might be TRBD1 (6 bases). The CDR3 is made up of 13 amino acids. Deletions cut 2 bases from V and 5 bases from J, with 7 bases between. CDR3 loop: CASSLSGDQPQHF. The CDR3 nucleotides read TGTGCCAGCAGTTTATCAGGGGATCAGCCCCAGCATTTT.

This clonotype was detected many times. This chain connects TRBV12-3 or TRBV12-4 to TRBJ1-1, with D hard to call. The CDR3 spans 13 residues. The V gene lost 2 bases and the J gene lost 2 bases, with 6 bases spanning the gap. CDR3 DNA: TGTGCCAGCAGTTTAAAGGCTAACACTGAAGCTTTCTTT. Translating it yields CASSLKANTEAFF.

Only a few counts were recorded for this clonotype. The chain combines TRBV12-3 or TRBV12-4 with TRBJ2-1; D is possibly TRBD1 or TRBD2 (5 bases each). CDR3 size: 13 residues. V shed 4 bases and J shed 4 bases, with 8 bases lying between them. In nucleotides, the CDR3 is TGTGCCAGCAGTTGGGGACGGTACAATGAGCAGTTCTTC. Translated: CASSWGRYNEQFF.

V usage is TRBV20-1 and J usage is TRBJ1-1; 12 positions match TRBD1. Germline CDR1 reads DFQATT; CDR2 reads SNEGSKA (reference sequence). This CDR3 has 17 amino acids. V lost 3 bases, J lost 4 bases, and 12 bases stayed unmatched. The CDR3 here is CSARSGTGGHMGTEAFF. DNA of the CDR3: TGCAGTGCTAGGTCCGGGACAGGGGGCCATATGGGCACTGAAGCTTTCTTT.

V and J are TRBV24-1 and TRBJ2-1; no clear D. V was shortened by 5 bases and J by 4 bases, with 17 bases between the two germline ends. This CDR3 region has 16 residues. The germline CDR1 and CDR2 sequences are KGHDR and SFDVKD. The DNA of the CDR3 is TGTGCCACCAGTGGAGCGCCTCCCTCCCGTTACAATGAGCAGTTCTTC. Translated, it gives CATSGAPPSRYNEQFF.